This TCR beta chain was obtained from a study of cytomegalovirus exposure and HLA in healthy donors. Study information: Early on, a data release was issued that held 80 million to 90 million unique TCRs from HLA-typed donors.

Findings of the study overall: Presence/absence analyses assumed roughly uniform sequencing depth across donors, which may not hold. As a later analysis showed, several of the most significant clusters appeared to be linked to common viral pathogens.

CDR1 and CDR2 (germline): SEHNR, FQNEAQ (reference sequence). With V trimmed by 3 bases and J by 7 bases, 7 bases remained unmatched. The CDR3 sequence is 14 residues long. The PCR employed 60 Vbeta primers together with 13 Jbeta primers. The assay was immunoSEQ multiplex PCR, and TCRdb's table has in-frame clones only and misses some. This repertoire shows approximately 150,000 clones, around 65% found once; its top ten account for 6.5%. About this clone itself: Its matching antigen is unknown.

Sequencing was carried out using PBMCs. The TCR was taken from a woman aged 55-69 years in good health and CMV-seronegative. The V and J genes are TRBV7-9 and TRBJ2-3, with 7 bases matching TRBD2. DNA of the CDR3: TGTGCCAGCAGCTTGGGGGGGTCCTCAAATACGCAGTATTTT. Amino acids: CASSLGGSSNTQYF. Complete variable domain (other parts from reference TRBV7-9 and TRBJ2-3): DTGVSQNPRHKITKRGQNVTFRCDPISEHNRLYWYRQTLGQGPEFLTYFQNEAQLEKSRLLSDRFSAERPKGSFSTLEIQRTEQGDSAMYLCASSLGGSSNTQYFGPGTRLTVL.